This TCR beta chain was recovered during a study of response to subunit inactivated influenza vaccine. The CDR3 length is 15 residues. Trimming stripped 3 bases from V and 0 bases from J, with 11 bases between. In germline, CDR1 is SGHAT, CDR2 FQNNGV. This clonotype was seen more than once but under ten times. What it binds is unknown. Using its own MiXCR run on the RT-PCR reads, TCRdb lists one record per CDR3 protein. This sample has fewer than 250,000 distinct CDR3 sequences, with 14% found just once. Study conclusions and caveats: The authors suggested that few new T cells are recruited per seasonal influenza vaccination.

The rearrangement joins TRBV11-2 to TRBJ1-1; D gene ambiguous. This TCR derives from a man aged 45-65 years who received an inactivated influenza vaccine. The material sequenced was CD8+ T cells sorted from PBMCs, taken 5 to 6 days after vaccination. CDR3 protein: CASSFTDKVNTEAFF. The CDR3 nucleotides read TGTGCCAGCAGCTTTACAGACAAGGTGAACACTGAAGCTTTCTTT.